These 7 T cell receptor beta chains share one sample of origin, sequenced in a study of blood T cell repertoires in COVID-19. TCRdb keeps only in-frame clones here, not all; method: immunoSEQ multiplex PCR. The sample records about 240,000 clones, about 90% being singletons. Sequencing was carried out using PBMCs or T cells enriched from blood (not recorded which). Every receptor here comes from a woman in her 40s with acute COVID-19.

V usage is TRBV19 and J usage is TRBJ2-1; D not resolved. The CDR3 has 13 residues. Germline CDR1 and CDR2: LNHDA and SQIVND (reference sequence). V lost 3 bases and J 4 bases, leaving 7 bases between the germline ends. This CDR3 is CASSIQQYNEQFF. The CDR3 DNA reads TGTGCCAGTAGTATTCAACAGTACAATGAGCAGTTCTTC.

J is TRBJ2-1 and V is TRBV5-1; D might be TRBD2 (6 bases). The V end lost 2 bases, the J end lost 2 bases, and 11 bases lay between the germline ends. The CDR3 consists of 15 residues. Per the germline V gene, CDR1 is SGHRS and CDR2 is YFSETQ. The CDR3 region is CASSLGGKTYNEQFF. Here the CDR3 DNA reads TGCGCCAGCAGCTTAGGCGGGAAAACCTACAATGAGCAGTTCTTC.

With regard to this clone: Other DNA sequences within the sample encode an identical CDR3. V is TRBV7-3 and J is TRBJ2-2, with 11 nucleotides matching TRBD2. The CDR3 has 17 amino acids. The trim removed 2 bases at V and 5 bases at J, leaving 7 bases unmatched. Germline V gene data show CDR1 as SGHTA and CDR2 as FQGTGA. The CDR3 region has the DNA TGTGCCAGCAGCTTATTAGCGGGAGGGCCGGGAACCGGGGAGCTGTTTTTT. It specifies CASSLLAGGPGTGELFF.

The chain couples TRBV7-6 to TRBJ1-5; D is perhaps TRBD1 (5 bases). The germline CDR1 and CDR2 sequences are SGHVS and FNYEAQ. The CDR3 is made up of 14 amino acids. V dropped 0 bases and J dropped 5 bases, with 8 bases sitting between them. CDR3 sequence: CASSLAPGYQPQHF. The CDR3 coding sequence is TGTGCCAGCAGCTTAGCCCCAGGGTATCAGCCCCAGCATTTT.

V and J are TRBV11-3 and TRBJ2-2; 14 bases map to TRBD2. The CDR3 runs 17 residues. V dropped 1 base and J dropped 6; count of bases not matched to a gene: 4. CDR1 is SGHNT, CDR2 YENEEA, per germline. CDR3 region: CASSLVGTSGRPGELFF. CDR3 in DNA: TGTGCCAGCAGCTTAGTAGGGACTAGCGGGAGACCCGGGGAGCTGTTTTTT.

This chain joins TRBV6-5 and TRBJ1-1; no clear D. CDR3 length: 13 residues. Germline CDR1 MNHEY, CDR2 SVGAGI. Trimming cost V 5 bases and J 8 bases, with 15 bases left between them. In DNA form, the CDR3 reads TGTGCCAGCAGTCCAACCACGGAGACGGAAGCTTTCTTT. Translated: CASSPTTETEAFF.

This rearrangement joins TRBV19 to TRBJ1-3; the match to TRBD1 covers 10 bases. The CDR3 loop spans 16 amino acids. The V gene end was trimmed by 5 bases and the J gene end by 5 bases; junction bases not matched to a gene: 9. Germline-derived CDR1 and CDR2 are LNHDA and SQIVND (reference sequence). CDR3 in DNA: TGTGCCAGTAGTCTTGTGACAGGGGGCGAGAGAAACACCATATATTTT. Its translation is CASSLVTGGERNTIYF.